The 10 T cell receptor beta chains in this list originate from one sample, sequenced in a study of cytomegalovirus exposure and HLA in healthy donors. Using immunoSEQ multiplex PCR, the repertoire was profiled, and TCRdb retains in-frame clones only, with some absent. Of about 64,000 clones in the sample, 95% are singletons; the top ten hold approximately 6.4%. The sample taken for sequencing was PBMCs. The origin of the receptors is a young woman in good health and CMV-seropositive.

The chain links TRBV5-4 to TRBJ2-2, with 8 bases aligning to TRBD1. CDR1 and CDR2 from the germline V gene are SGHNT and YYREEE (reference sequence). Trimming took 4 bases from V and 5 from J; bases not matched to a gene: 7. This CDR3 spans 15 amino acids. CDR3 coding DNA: TGTGCCAGCAGCCCGTGGACAGGGAGGACCGGGGAGCTGTTTTTT. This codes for CASSPWTGRTGELFF.

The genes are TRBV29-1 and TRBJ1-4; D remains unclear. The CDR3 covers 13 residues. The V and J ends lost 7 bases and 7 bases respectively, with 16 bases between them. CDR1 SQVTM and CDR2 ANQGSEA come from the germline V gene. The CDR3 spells CSAIGMGGEKLFF. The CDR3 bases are TGCAGCGCCATCGGGATGGGAGGTGAAAAACTGTTTTTT.

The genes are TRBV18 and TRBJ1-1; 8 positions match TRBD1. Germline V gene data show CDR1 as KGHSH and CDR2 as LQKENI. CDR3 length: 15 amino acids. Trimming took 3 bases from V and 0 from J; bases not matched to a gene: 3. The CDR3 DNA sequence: TGTGCCAGCTCACCCCTGACAGGGGTGAACACTGAAGCTTTCTTT. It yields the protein CASSPLTGVNTEAFF.

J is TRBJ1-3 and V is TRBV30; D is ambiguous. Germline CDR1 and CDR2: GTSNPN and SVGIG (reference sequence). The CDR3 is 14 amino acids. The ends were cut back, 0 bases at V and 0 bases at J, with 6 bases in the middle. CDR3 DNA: TGTGCCTGGAGTGTACTCGTCTCTGGAAACACCATATATTTT. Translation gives CAWSVLVSGNTIYF. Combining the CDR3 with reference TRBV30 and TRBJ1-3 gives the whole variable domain SQTIHQWPATLVQPVGSPLSLECTVEGTSNPNLYWYRQAAGRGLQLLFYSVGIGQISSEVPQNLSASRPQDRQFILSSKKLLLSDSGFYLCAWSVLVSGNTIYFGEGSWLTVV.

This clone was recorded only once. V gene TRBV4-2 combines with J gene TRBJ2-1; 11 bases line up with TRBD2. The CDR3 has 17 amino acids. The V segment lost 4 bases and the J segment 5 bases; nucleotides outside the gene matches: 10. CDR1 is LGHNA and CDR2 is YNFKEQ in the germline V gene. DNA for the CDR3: TGTGCCAGCAGCCCGTGGTTAGCGGGGGGGGCTAACAATGAGCAGTTCTTC. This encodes CASSPWLAGGANNEQFF.

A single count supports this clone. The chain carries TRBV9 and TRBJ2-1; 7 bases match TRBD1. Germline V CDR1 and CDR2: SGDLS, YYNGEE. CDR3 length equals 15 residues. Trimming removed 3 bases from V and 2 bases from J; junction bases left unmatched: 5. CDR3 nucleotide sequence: TGTGCCAGCAGCGATTGGGGGACAGCCTACAATGAGCAGTTCTTC. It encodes CASSDWGTAYNEQFF.

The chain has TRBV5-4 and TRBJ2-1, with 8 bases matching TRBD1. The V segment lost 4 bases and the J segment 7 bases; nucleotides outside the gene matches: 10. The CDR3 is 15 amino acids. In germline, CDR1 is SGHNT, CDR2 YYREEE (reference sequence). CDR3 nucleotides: TGTGCCAGCAGCAGCAGGGGGCGGACTGAGAATGAGCAGTTCTTC. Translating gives CASSSRGRTENEQFF.

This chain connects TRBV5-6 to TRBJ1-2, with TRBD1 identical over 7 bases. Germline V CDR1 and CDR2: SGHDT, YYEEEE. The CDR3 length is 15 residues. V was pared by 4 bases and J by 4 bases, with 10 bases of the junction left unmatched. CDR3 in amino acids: CASSRGRGGAYGYTF. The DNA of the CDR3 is TGTGCCAGCAGCCGGGGTAGAGGGGGCGCCTATGGCTACACCTTC.

The CDR3 region is CAISESGQSTDTQYF. In nucleotides, the CDR3 is TGTGCCATCAGTGAGTCGGGACAAAGCACAGATACGCAGTATTTT. This rearrangement joins TRBV10-3 to TRBJ2-3; D possibly corresponds to TRBD1 (6 bases). CDR3 size: 15 residues. Trimming removed 0 bases at V and 0 bases at J, with 7 bases between. Germline CDR1 is ENHRY and CDR2 is SYGVKD.

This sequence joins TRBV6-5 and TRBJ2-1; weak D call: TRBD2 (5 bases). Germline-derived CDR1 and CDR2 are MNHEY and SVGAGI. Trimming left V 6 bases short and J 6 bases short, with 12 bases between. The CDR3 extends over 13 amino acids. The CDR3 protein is CASSPTGVNEQFF. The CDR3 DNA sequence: TGTGCCAGCAGCCCCACCGGGGTCAATGAGCAGTTCTTC.